Listed below are T cell receptor beta chains from one sample, sequenced in a study of blood T cells in healthy people across ages. TCRdb ran MiXCR on the 5' RACE reads and lists one entry per CDR3 protein. This table holds more than 500,000 distinct CDR3 sequences, 25% to 30% found once. Sequenced input: blood. The receptors shown here come from a woman aged 70-85 years in good health. Both conserved end residues are part of each CDR3. The D gene is left open where the match is weak. Not all rows give a size; the values are once, few, many and, for expanded clones, a class.

cdr3_length	v_call	j_call	clone_size	d_call	cdr3_nt	cdr3_aa
12	TRBV29-1	TRBJ1-2	few	TRBD1	TGCAGCGCCCGCGGACAGGGACACGGCTACACCTTC	CSARGQGHGYTF
13	TRBV18	TRBJ1-2	-	-	TGTGCCAGCTCTTGGGGACAACTCTATGGCTACACCTTC	CASSWGQLYGYTF
17	TRBV25-1	TRBJ2-1	-	-	TGTGCCAGCAGCAGCGGGCAGCATTTAAGCTCCTACAATGAGCAGTTCTTC	CASSSGQHLSSYNEQFF
14	TRBV20-1	TRBJ2-1	-	-	TGCAGTGCTAGATCCCAGTCCGGGTACAATGAGCAGTTCTTC	CSARSQSGYNEQFF
14	TRBV19	TRBJ2-7	few	-	TGTGCCAGTAGCAAATCCGGGTCCTTTTACGAGCAGTACTTC	CASSKSGSFYEQYF
15	TRBV14	TRBJ2-1	few	-	TGTGCCAGCAGCGGTGGAGGGGGGACCTACAATGAGCAGTTCTTC	CASSGGGGTYNEQFF
15	TRBV7-2	TRBJ2-7	-	-	TGTGCCAGCAGCTCCATCCGGGACAAGACCTACGAGCAGTACTTC	CASSSIRDKTYEQYF
17	TRBV7-2	TRBJ2-5	-	-	TGTGCCAGCAGCTACTCCCACTTTGGGGGGGCGGGGGAGACCCAGTACTTC	CASSYSHFGGAGETQYF
19	TRBV4-1	TRBJ2-1	-	TRBD1	TGCGCCAGCAGCCAAGTAGGAAAAGGAGGCAGGGGGCCAGTAAATGAGCAGTTCTTC	CASSQVGKGGRGPVNEQFF
15	TRBV28	TRBJ1-5	few	TRBD1	TGTGCCAGCAGTTGGCCGGGACAGGGTTATCAGCCCCAGCATTTT	CASSWPGQGYQPQHF
15	TRBV5-1	TRBJ2-5	few	-	TGCGCCAGCAGCTTTGGAACAACTTCGGAAGAGACCCAGTACTTC	CASSFGTTSEETQYF
14	TRBV6-2/TRBV6-3	TRBJ1-2	-	-	TGTGCCAGCACTTTGGACCTGACTAACTATGGCTACACCTTC	CASTLDLTNYGYTF
13	TRBV6-4	TRBJ2-5	few	-	TGTGCCAGCAGCCCTGACTGGGAGGAGACCCAGTACTTC	CASSPDWEETQYF